Listed below are T cell receptor beta chains from one sample, sequenced in a study of glioma-infiltrating T cells. TCRdb recomputed calls from the multiplex PCR reads with MiXCR, one row per CDR3 protein. The repertoire consists of about 140,000 distinct CDR3 sequences, with about 39% occurring once and the leading ten covering roughly 20%. Sequenced input: glioma tissue, nonneoplastic brain tissue, or PBMCs (not recorded which). The receptors derive from a human donor with low-grade glioma or glioblastoma, undergoing nonglioma brain surgery, or in good health (not recorded which). The CDR3 runs from the conserved cysteine through the conserved F or W. D genes are given only for firm matches. Not all rows give a size; the values are once, few, many and, for expanded clones, a class.

clone size,V gene,D gene,J gene,CDR3 length,CDR3 protein,CDR3 DNA
NA,TRBV28,NA,TRBJ1-2,12,CVSSSRSYGYTF,TGTGTATCTAGTTCTAGATCCTATGGCTACACCTTC
few,TRBV7-2,TRBD2,TRBJ2-3,15,CASSSGLAGTDTQYF,TGTGCCAGCAGCTCCGGACTAGCGGGAACAGATACGCAGTATTTT
NA,TRBV4-1,TRBD2,TRBJ2-5,17,CASSQDVGTSGKETQYF,TGCGCCAGCAGCCAAGATGTCGGGACTAGCGGAAAAGAGACCCAGTACTTC
NA,TRBV28,NA,TRBJ2-2,12,CASTGDTGELFF,TGTGCCAGCACAGGGGACACCGGGGAGCTGTTTTTT
NA,TRBV6-5,NA,TRBJ1-1,15,CASSYSMTTGTEAFF,TGTGCCAGCAGTTACTCGATGACTACTGGCACTGAAGCTTTCTTT
few,TRBV6-2/TRBV6-3,NA,TRBJ2-5,13,CASSRQVQETQYF,TGTGCCAGCAGCCGACAAGTCCAAGAGACCCAGTACTTC
NA,TRBV7-2,NA,TRBJ2-7,13,CASSLGRLYEQYF,TGTGCCAGCAGCTTAGGCCGTCTATACGAGCAGTACTTC
NA,TRBV28,NA,TRBJ2-3,16,CASSLFETVSTDTQYF,TGTGCCAGCAGTTTATTTGAGACGGTTAGCACAGATACGCAGTATTTT
NA,TRBV4-1,NA,TRBJ1-3,17,CASSQDGRQNSGNTIYF,TGCGCCAGCAGCCAAGATGGACGGCAGAACTCTGGAAACACCATATATTTT
NA,TRBV12-3/TRBV12-4,NA,TRBJ1-1,13,CASSSREGTEAFF,TGTGCCAGCAGTTCGAGGGAGGGCACTGAAGCTTTCTTT
many,TRBV20-1,NA,TRBJ2-1,13,CSARQGYYNEQFF,TGCAGTGCTAGACAGGGGTACTACAATGAGCAGTTCTTC
few,TRBV20-1,NA,TRBJ1-2,13,CSDLETDNYGYTF,TGCAGTGACCTAGAGACAGATAACTATGGCTACACCTTC
few,TRBV6-1,TRBD1,TRBJ1-2,14,CASSKGQDSDGYTF,TGTGCCAGCAGTAAGGGACAGGATTCCGACGGCTACACCTTC
NA,TRBV3-1,NA,TRBJ1-5,12,CASSQSNQPQHF,TGTGCCAGCAGCCAATCAAATCAGCCCCAGCATTTT
once,TRBV10-3,NA,TRBJ2-7,12,CAISPRGYEQYF,TGTGCCATCAGCCCCCGGGGCTACGAGCAGTACTTC
once,TRBV10-3,NA,TRBJ2-7,13,CAIGGYNTYEQYF,TGTGCCATCGGGGGATACAACACCTACGAGCAGTACTTC
few,TRBV24-1,TRBD1,TRBJ2-5,14,CATSDPTGARAQYF,TGTGCCACCAGTGATCCGACAGGGGCAAGAGCCCAGTACTTC
NA,TRBV10-3,NA,TRBJ1-2,14,CAISEGEDNYGYTF,TGTGCCATCAGTGAGGGCGAGGATAACTATGGCTACACCTTC
NA,TRBV2,NA,TRBJ2-5,14,CASSSDGLQETQYF,TGTGCCAGCAGCTCAGACGGGCTACAAGAGACCCAGTACTTC
NA,TRBV28,NA,TRBJ1-1,15,CASSSAAGGNTEAFF,TGTGCCAGCAGTTCCGCCGCGGGGGGAAACACTGAAGCTTTCTTT
NA,TRBV6-1,TRBD1,TRBJ1-2,13,CASRPTGADGYTF,TGTGCCAGCAGACCTACAGGGGCAGATGGCTACACCTTC
NA,TRBV6-2/TRBV6-3,NA,TRBJ2-5,12,CASSWVPLEKYF,TGTGCCAGCAGTTGGGTACCCCTGGAGAAGTACTTC
NA,TRBV7-9,NA,TRBJ2-1,15,CASSGGVGAYNEQFF,TGTGCCAGCAGCGGGGGAGTAGGGGCGTACAATGAGCAGTTCTTC
NA,TRBV6-1,NA,TRBJ2-3,12,CASKDGPDTQYF,TGTGCCAGCAAGGATGGTCCAGATACGCAGTATTTT
NA,TRBV27,NA,TRBJ2-7,14,CASSLSGRRYEQYF,TGTGCCAGCAGTTTATCTGGACGGAGATACGAGCAGTACTTC
NA,TRBV12-3/TRBV12-4,NA,TRBJ2-3,11,CASRITDTQYF,TGTGCCAGCAGGATCACAGATACGCAGTATTTT
NA,TRBV11-2,NA,TRBJ2-7,15,CASSLAGGSPYEQYF,TGTGCCAGCAGCTTGGCAGGCGGTTCCCCCTACGAGCAGTACTTC
many,TRBV6-1,TRBD1,TRBJ1-3,13,CASSGQGRGTIYF,TGTGCCAGCAGTGGACAGGGAAGAGGCACCATATATTTT
few,TRBV20-1,TRBD2,TRBJ2-7,15,CSAPPGTSGAYEQYF,TGCAGTGCTCCCCCCGGGACTAGCGGGGCCTACGAGCAGTACTTC
NA,TRBV4-1,NA,TRBJ2-1,14,CASSSEGGGNEQFF,TGCGCCAGCAGCTCTGAGGGTGGCGGAAATGAGCAGTTCTTC
many,TRBV27,NA,TRBJ1-6,12,CASSSGNSPLHF,TGTGCCAGCAGTTCGGGGAATTCACCCCTCCACTTT
few,TRBV12-3/TRBV12-4,NA,TRBJ1-1,15,CASSLTGGGGTEAFF,TGTGCCAGCAGTTTAACCGGAGGGGGTGGAACTGAAGCTTTCTTT
NA,TRBV27,NA,TRBJ2-7,16,CASSCDPGGLRYEQYF,TGTGCCAGCAGTTGCGACCCGGGTGGACTAAGGTACGAGCAGTACTTC
NA,TRBV12-3/TRBV12-4,TRBD1,TRBJ2-7,15,CASSRFGQGGSEQYF,TGTGCCAGCAGCCGATTTGGACAGGGTGGGTCCGAGCAGTACTTC
NA,TRBV7-9,NA,TRBJ1-2,16,CASSQQASNPGYGYTF,TGTGCCAGCAGCCAGCAAGCATCCAATCCTGGCTATGGCTACACCTTC
NA,TRBV15,NA,TRBJ1-2,14,CATSGDPVSYGYTF,TGTGCCACCAGCGGAGATCCGGTCTCCTATGGCTACACCTTC
NA,TRBV20-1,TRBD1,TRBJ1-2,13,CSASPQGMGGYTF,TGCAGTGCTAGCCCACAGGGGATGGGTGGCTACACCTTC
NA,TRBV7-2,TRBD2,TRBJ2-1,15,CASSLVSGEYNEQFF,TGTGCCAGCAGCTTAGTTAGCGGGGAATACAATGAGCAGTTCTTC
once,TRBV19,TRBD1,TRBJ2-3,16,CASISMRTGVSDTQYF,TGTGCCAGTATCTCCATGAGGACAGGGGTATCAGATACGCAGTATTTT
NA,TRBV4-1,NA,TRBJ2-7,13,CASSQEKRTEQYF,TGCGCCAGCAGCCAAGAGAAAAGGACAGAGCAGTACTTC
NA,TRBV28,TRBD1,TRBJ2-5,16,CASSTSGTAKQETQYF,TGTGCCAGCAGCACCTCCGGGACAGCAAAACAAGAGACCCAGTACTTC
few,TRBV4-3,TRBD1,TRBJ2-5,15,CASSQTGGSQETQYF,TGCGCCAGCAGCCAGACAGGGGGCTCCCAAGAGACCCAGTACTTC
NA,TRBV7-9,TRBD1,TRBJ2-7,13,CASSFDRVGEQYF,TGTGCCAGCAGCTTTGACAGGGTTGGCGAGCAGTACTTC
NA,TRBV4-1,NA,TRBJ2-3,13,CASSHPKTDTQYF,TGCGCCAGCAGCCACCCGAAAACAGATACGCAGTATTTT
medium-sized,TRBV4-1,NA,TRBJ2-1,13,CASSQQETAEQFF,TGCGCCAGCAGCCAACAAGAGACGGCTGAGCAGTTCTTC
NA,TRBV6-1,NA,TRBJ2-5,13,CASSVGLQETQYF,TGTGCCAGCAGTGTGGGACTTCAAGAGACCCAGTACTTC
NA,TRBV27,NA,TRBJ2-3,16,CASSLSRLSSTDTQYF,TGTGCCAGCAGTTTATCTCGGTTATCTAGCACAGATACGCAGTATTTT
NA,TRBV15,NA,TRBJ1-2,17,CATSRDRTLSTGPGYTF,TGTGCCACCAGCAGAGATCGAACACTTAGTACGGGACCAGGCTACACCTTC
NA,TRBV27,NA,TRBJ1-3,14,CASSPRESGNTIYF,TGTGCCAGCAGTCCTAGGGAGTCTGGAAACACCATATATTTT
NA,TRBV20-1,TRBD1,TRBJ2-7,15,CSWTGGPGITYEQYF,TGCAGCTGGACAGGGGGCCCGGGAATCACCTACGAGCAGTACTTC
NA,TRBV2,NA,TRBJ2-7,13,CARSGQSAGEQYF,TGTGCCAGATCCGGACAGTCCGCTGGGGAGCAGTACTTC
NA,TRBV27,NA,TRBJ2-4,14,CASRGVSAKNIQYF,TGTGCCAGCAGAGGCGTGAGTGCCAAAAACATTCAGTACTTC
NA,TRBV6-6,TRBD2,TRBJ2-3,15,CASSYGRGTGGTQYF,TGTGCCAGCAGTTACGGGCGGGGGACGGGCGGTACGCAGTATTTT
few,TRBV6-1,NA,TRBJ2-1,15,CASRGDFGGYNEQFF,TGTGCCAGCAGAGGGGATTTTGGCGGATACAATGAGCAGTTCTTC
NA,TRBV20-1,TRBD1,TRBJ1-2,13,CSARSGTDLGYTF,TGCAGTGCTAGATCCGGGACAGACTTGGGCTACACCTTC
NA,TRBV7-2,NA,TRBJ2-1,17,CASSPLDPPSSYNEQFF,TGTGCCAGTAGTCCCTTGGACCCCCCGAGCTCCTACAATGAGCAGTTCTTC
NA,TRBV4-1,TRBD1,TRBJ1-4,15,CASSQDRGTGEKLFF,TGCGCCAGCAGCCAAGATCGGGGGACAGGGGAAAAACTGTTTTTT